This TCR beta chain appears in the sequencing data of a study of control samples from healthy donors and cancer patients. V lost 1 base and J 0 bases, leaving 9 bases between the germline ends. The length of the CDR3 is 15 residues. From germline, CDR1 is MNHNS and CDR2 SASEGT. This table comes from immunoSEQ multiplex PCR, and its TCRdb copy is limited to in-frame clones, with some not included. Here the sample spans about 180,000 clones, more than 80% being singletons. The sequence came from a man aged 25-45 years in good health. The chain couples TRBV6-1 to TRBJ1-1; D is unclear. Sequenced: blood. For the CDR3, the DNA is TGTGCCAGCAGTGAAGACGACCATATGAACACTGAAGCTTTCTTT. Translation gives CASSEDDHMNTEAFF.